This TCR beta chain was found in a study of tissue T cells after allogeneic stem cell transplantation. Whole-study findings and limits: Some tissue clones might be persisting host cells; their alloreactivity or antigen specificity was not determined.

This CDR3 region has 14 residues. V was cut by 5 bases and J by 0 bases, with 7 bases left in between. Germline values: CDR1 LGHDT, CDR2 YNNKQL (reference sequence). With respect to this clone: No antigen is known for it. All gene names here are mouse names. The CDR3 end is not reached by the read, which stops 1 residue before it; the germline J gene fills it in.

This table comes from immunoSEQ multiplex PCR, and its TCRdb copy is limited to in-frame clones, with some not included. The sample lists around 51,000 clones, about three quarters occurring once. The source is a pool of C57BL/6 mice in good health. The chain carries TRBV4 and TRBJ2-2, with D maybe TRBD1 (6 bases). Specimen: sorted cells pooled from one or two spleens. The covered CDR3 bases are TGTGCCAGCAGCCGACAGGCAAACACCGGGCAGCTCTAC. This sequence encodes CASSRQANTGQLY. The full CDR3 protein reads CASSRQANTGQLYF.